Presented here are 21 T cell receptor beta chains from one specimen sequenced in a study of T cell repertoires in cytomegalovirus infection. One entry per CDR3 protein results from TCRdb running MiXCR on the reads. Of fewer than 300,000 distinct CDR3 sequences listed, about 25% are singletons. Input material: PBMCs. The receptor source for this set is a human donor in good health (CMV status not recorded). Some clones in this sample may be carry-over from other donors' samples.

The chain recombines TRBV5-6 with TRBJ2-1; D unclear. Trimming took off 1 base at V and 0 bases at J, with 8 bases between the two ends. The CDR3 is made up of 15 amino acids. The germline gives CDR1 SGHDT, CDR2 YYEEEE. The CDR3 region has the DNA TGTGCCAGCAGCTTGAGTCATAGCTCCTACAATGAGCAGTTCTTC. Translating gives CASSLSHSSYNEQFF.

This clonotype was seen at least ten times. The V and J genes are TRBV7-2 and TRBJ2-2, with D perhaps assigned TRBD1 or TRBD2 (5 bases each). Between the trimmed V and J ends, which lost 5 bases and 1 base, there was a span of 14 bases. The CDR3 loop spans 16 amino acids. The germline gives CDR1 SGHTA, CDR2 FQGNSA. The chain's CDR3 is CASSPRGRMNTGELFF. As DNA, the CDR3 is TGTGCCAGCAGCCCCCGGGGACGGATGAACACCGGGGAGCTGTTTTTT.

The rearrangement joins TRBV29-1 to TRBJ2-1; D is tentatively TRBD1 or TRBD2 (6 bases each). The germline CDR1 and CDR2 sequences are SQVTM and ANQGSEA. Trimming took 6 bases from V and 9 from J, leaving 15 bases between them. This CDR3 comprises 12 residues. The CDR3 region is CSVLGGPAEQFF. The CDR3 DNA sequence: TGCAGCGTCTTGGGGGGCCCCGCTGAGCAGTTCTTC.

This chain connects TRBV20-1 to TRBJ2-7; no clear D. Germline CDR1 reads DFQATT; CDR2 reads SNEGSKA (reference sequence). V was shortened by 6 bases and J by 3 bases, with 12 bases between the two germline ends. The CDR3 covers 12 residues. For the CDR3, the DNA is TGCAGTGCCACGGTTTCTGGCTACGAGCAGTACTTC. Amino acids: CSATVSGYEQYF.

In this sample, this clonotype turned up many times. The chain has TRBV7-2 and TRBJ2-1; D remains ambiguous. The CDR3 covers 15 residues. Trimming removed 5 bases from V and 5 bases from J, with 16 bases in between. Germline V gives CDR1 SGHTA, CDR2 FQGNSA. The CDR3 region is CASSPGGTTNNEQFF. The CDR3 DNA follows: TGTGCCAGCAGCCCAGGTGGTACTACCAACAATGAGCAGTTCTTC.

The CDR3 DNA sequence: TGTGCCAGCAGTGAATTGGACAGGGGCTCCTATAATTCACCCCTCCACTTT. Translation: CASSELDRGSYNSPLHF. This chain uses TRBV25-1 with TRBJ1-6; TRBD1 matches at 9 bases. This CDR3 spans 17 amino acids. Trimming at V came to 1 base and at J to 0 bases, leaving 1 base not matched to a gene. In germline, CDR1 is MGHDK, CDR2 SYGVNS.

J is TRBJ1-1 and V is TRBV7-6, with a weak D call TRBD1 (5 bases). V shed 3 bases and J shed 1 base, with 9 bases lying between them. CDR3 size: 14 residues. Germline V gene lookup returns CDR1 SGHVS and CDR2 FNYEAQ. The CDR3 region is CASSFGAWNTEAFF. The CDR3 coding sequence is TGTGCCAGCAGCTTCGGGGCCTGGAACACTGAAGCTTTCTTT.

This clonotype was seen at least ten times. The chain has TRBV20-1 and TRBJ2-3; D is unclear. V was clipped by 0 bases and J by 3 bases, with 10 bases between them. Germline loops: CDR1 DFQATT, CDR2 SNEGSKA (reference sequence). This CDR3 spans 14 amino acids. The CDR3 bases are TGCAGTGCTAGAGATTCGATGGGTACAGATACGCAGTATTTT. It yields the protein CSARDSMGTDTQYF.

This clonotype has a count of ten or more. The J gene is TRBJ1-5, the V gene TRBV7-2, with 7 nucleotides matching TRBD1. The CDR3 sequence is 18 residues long. Germline lookup yields CDR1 SGHTA and CDR2 FQGNSA. Unmatched junction bases numbered 11, after V lost 3 bases and J lost 0 bases. The CDR3 here is CASSLGPPGQYSNQPQHF. CDR3 nucleotide sequence: TGTGCCAGCAGCTTGGGGCCTCCGGGACAGTATAGCAATCAGCCCCAGCATTTT.

The chain combines TRBV7-2 with TRBJ2-5, with D unresolved. V was trimmed by 0 bases and J by 4 bases, leaving 12 bases between them. The germline gives CDR1 SGHTA, CDR2 FQGNSA. The CDR3 has 15 residues. CDR3 sequence: CASSLAVGFRETQYF. CDR3 coding DNA: TGTGCCAGCAGCTTAGCGGTGGGCTTCCGAGAGACCCAGTACTTC. Combining the CDR3 with reference TRBV7-2 and TRBJ2-5 gives the whole variable domain GAGVSQSPSNKVTEKGKDVELRCDPISGHTALYWYRQSLGQGLEFLIYFQGNSAPDKSGLPSDRFSAERTGGSVSTLTIQRTQQEDSAVYLCASSLAVGFRETQYFGPGTRLLVL.

The table lists this clonotype with many counts. V gene TRBV10-3 combines with J gene TRBJ1-1; perhaps TRBD1 as D (5 bases). This CDR3 contains 15 residues. The ends were cut back, 0 bases at V and 1 base at J, with 9 bases in the middle. CDR1 ENHRY and CDR2 SYGVKD come from the germline V gene. The CDR3: CAISESKGWNTEAFF. DNA for the CDR3: TGTGCCATCAGTGAGTCGAAGGGGTGGAACACTGAAGCTTTCTTT.

This sequence joins TRBV28 and TRBJ1-2; 10 nucleotides align to TRBD1. V trimming: 4 bases; J trimming: 3 bases; junction bases outside the gene matches: 5. This CDR3 has 15 residues. CDR1 and CDR2 from the germline V gene are MDHEN and SYDVKM. CDR3 sequence: CASSWPGQGYYGYTF. The CDR3 DNA reads as TGTGCCAGCAGTTGGCCGGGACAGGGGTACTATGGCTACACCTTC.

This clonotype was counted a few times. The chain carries TRBV6-1 and TRBJ1-5; TRBD1 agrees at 7 bases. Germline lookup yields CDR1 MNHNS and CDR2 SASEGT. The CDR3 contains 14 residues. Losses at the gene ends were 4 bases for V and 7 bases for J; bases not matched to a gene: 7. CDR3 region: CASSATGVNQPQHF. CDR3 sequence (DNA): TGTGCCAGCAGTGCCACAGGGGTTAACCAGCCCCAGCATTTT.

The chain is built from TRBV5-6 and TRBJ2-1; D may match TRBD1 or TRBD2 (5 bases each). This CDR3 spans 15 amino acids. V was trimmed by 4 bases and J by 4 bases, leaving 15 bases between them. The germline CDR1 and CDR2 sequences are SGHDT and YYEEEE. CDR3 bases: TGTGCCAGCAGCCCCCCGAGGGGCGATTACAATGAGCAGTTCTTC. The encoded protein is CASSPPRGDYNEQFF.

This clonotype occurred a few times. The rearrangement uses TRBV19 and TRBJ2-1; D remains ambiguous. V lost 1 base to trimming and J lost 10 bases, with 8 bases between them. CDR3 length: 12 amino acids. Germline assignment: CDR1 LNHDA and CDR2 SQIVND (reference sequence). The CDR3 DNA reads TGTGCCAGTAGTATAGGCGAAGACGAGCAGTTCTTC. Translating gives CASSIGEDEQFF.

This chain joins TRBV29-1 and TRBJ2-7; 9 bases fit TRBD1. With 7 bases clipped from V and 3 bases from J, the junction kept 7 bases outside the gene matches. The CDR3 spans 13 residues. Germline V lookup: CDR1 SQVTM, CDR2 ANQGSEA. The CDR3 spells CSGGKGQGYEQYF. The CDR3 DNA is TGCAGCGGCGGAAAGGGACAGGGCTACGAGCAGTACTTC.

The chain combines TRBV10-3 with TRBJ1-2, with 7 bases matching TRBD1. Germline assignment: CDR1 ENHRY and CDR2 SYGVKD. The CDR3 has 15 amino acids. J lost 5 bases, V lost 2 bases, and 8 bases had no gene match. This chain's CDR3 is CAISENGGQSYGYTF. The CDR3 DNA follows: TGTGCCATCAGTGAGAACGGGGGACAGAGTTATGGCTACACCTTC.

A few counts support this clonotype. The CDR3 is CASSLLRTGQQAQHF. Written as DNA, the CDR3 is TGTGCCAGCAGTCTCCTACGGACAGGGCAACAAGCCCAGCATTTT. The genes are TRBV28 and TRBJ1-5, with TRBD1 matching 8 bases. Per the germline V gene, CDR1 is MDHEN and CDR2 is SYDVKM. The CDR3 sequence is 15 residues long. V shed 5 bases, J shed 11 bases, and the junction held 14 bases outside the gene matches.

The V gene is TRBV27, the J gene TRBJ2-1; 9 positions agree with TRBD1. After removal of 2 bases from V and 10 bases from J, the junction contained 6 bases not matched to a gene. This CDR3 contains 14 residues. Germline V gives CDR1 MNHEY, CDR2 SMNVEV (reference sequence). The CDR3 bases are TGTGCCAGCAGTTTAATCGGGACAGGGAACGAGCAGTTCTTC. Encoded protein: CASSLIGTGNEQFF.

The table lists this clonotype with a few counts. The rearrangement links TRBV27 to TRBJ2-7; 7 bases match TRBD1. V lost 5 bases, J lost 1 base, and 8 bases stayed unmatched. CDR3 length equals 15 residues. The V gene's germline CDR1 is MNHEY and CDR2 SMNVEV (reference sequence). CDR3 DNA: TGTGCCAGCAGTCCCCTTAGGGGGCGATCCTACGAGCAGTACTTC. As protein: CASSPLRGRSYEQYF.

There are a few counts of this clonotype. The chain is built from TRBV7-2 and TRBJ2-2; no clear D. In germline, CDR1 is SGHTA, CDR2 FQGNSA. The CDR3 sequence is 11 residues long. V lost 3 bases to trimming and J lost 7 bases, with 3 bases between them. CDR3 coding DNA: TGTGCCAGCAGCTTTTTCGGGGAGCTGTTTTTT. Protein sequence: CASSFFGELFF.